These 23 T cell receptor beta chains were all obtained from the same sample, sequenced in a study of molecular identifiers for immune sequencing clone quantification. TCRdb analysed the PCR reads with MiXCR anew, one entry per CDR3 protein. Seen here are approximately 500,000 distinct CDR3 sequences, about 20% observed once, and the top ten hold more than 0.8%. The source material was naive CD8+ T cells from blood, with Jurkat cell RNA spiked in. Indicated subset: FACS-sorted CD8+CD4-CCR7+CD45RA+ naive T cells. The source of these receptors is a human donor in good health. Some libraries in this study had Jurkat cell RNA spiked in.

A note on this clonotype: It may be a read error: a sequence one base away is much more abundant. The chain has TRBV12-3 or TRBV12-4 and TRBJ2-3; the match to TRBD2 covers 7 bases. This CDR3 spans 15 amino acids. V was clipped by 4 bases and J by 4 bases; unmatched bases: 8. CDR3 sequence: CASSSAAGVADTQYF. CDR3 bases: TGTGCCAGCAGTTCGGCCGCGGGGGTGGCAGATACGCAGTATTTT.

The chain uses TRBV9 and TRBJ1-5; the D is unclear. V was shortened by 0 bases and J by 1 base, with 5 bases between the two germline ends. Germline CDR1 is SGDLS and CDR2 is YYNGEE. The CDR3 sequence is 14 residues long. CDR3 sequence reads: CASSVEDSNQPQHF. DNA of the CDR3: TGTGCCAGCAGCGTAGAGGACAGCAATCAGCCCCAGCATTTT. The full variable domain, rest sourced from reference TRBV9 and TRBJ1-5, is DSGVTQTPKHLITATGQRVTLRCSPRSGDLSVYWYQQSLDQGLQFLIQYYNGEERAKGNILERFSAQQFPDLHSELNLSSLELGDSALYFCASSVEDSNQPQHFGDGTRLSIL.

This chain connects TRBV27 to TRBJ2-3; a weak D match, TRBD2 (5 bases). The CDR3 contains 15 residues. Germline V CDR1 and CDR2: MNHEY, SMNVEV (reference sequence). V lost 4 bases and J lost 3, with 14 bases in between. Here the CDR3 reads CASSSSSLGTDTQYF. CDR3 DNA: TGTGCCAGCAGTTCTTCTAGCTTGGGTACAGATACGCAGTATTTT.

This clonotype was found many times. The chain has TRBV7-9 and TRBJ1-4, with 7 bases identical to TRBD1. J lost 5 bases, V lost 6 bases, and 6 bases had no gene match. The CDR3 totals 14 residues. Looked up from germline, CDR1 is SEHNR and CDR2 is FQNEAQ (reference sequence). The CDR3 protein is CASSSGTANEKLFF. CDR3 DNA sequence: TGTGCCAGCAGTTCCGGGACAGCAAATGAAAAACTGTTTTTT. Full variable domain (outside the CDR3, taken from reference TRBV7-9 and TRBJ1-4): DTGVSQNPRHKITKRGQNVTFRCDPISEHNRLYWYRQTLGQGPEFLTYFQNEAQLEKSRLLSDRFSAERPKGSFSTLEIQRTEQGDSAMYLCASSSGTANEKLFFGSGTQLSVL.

This clonotype came up a few times. The CDR3: CASSTTEGYEQYF. Written as DNA, the CDR3 is TGTGCCAGTAGCACAACGGAGGGGTACGAGCAGTACTTC. This sequence joins TRBV19 and TRBJ2-7, with D perhaps matching TRBD2 (6 bases). Germline V gene lookup returns CDR1 LNHDA and CDR2 SQIVND (reference sequence). Deletions cut 6 bases from V and 4 bases from J, with 13 bases between. The CDR3 extends over 13 amino acids.

The gene calls are TRBV27 and TRBJ2-2; no reliable D call. Trimming removed 1 base from V and 0 bases from J, with 9 bases in between. The CDR3 totals 16 residues. CDR1 MNHEY and CDR2 SMNVEV come from the germline V gene (reference sequence). The CDR3 loop is CASSLLSPTNTGELFF. In DNA, the CDR3 is TGTGCCAGCAGTTTATTAAGCCCAACGAACACCGGGGAGCTGTTTTTT.

The chain uses TRBV3-1 and TRBJ2-1, with D perhaps matching TRBD1 (6 bases). Germline loops: CDR1 LGHDT, CDR2 YNNKEL (reference sequence). The CDR3 length is 16 residues. Trimming removed 2 bases at V and 5 bases at J, with 16 bases between. CDR3 DNA sequence: TGTGCCAGCAGCCAACCGCCAGGGGTTATAGACAATGAGCAGTTCTTC. Translation gives CASSQPPGVIDNEQFF.

This rearrangement joins TRBV20-1 to TRBJ1-6; D unclear. Germline V CDR1 and CDR2: DFQATT, SNEGSKA (reference sequence). V lost 0 bases and J lost 5, with 17 bases in between. CDR3 length: 17 amino acids. The CDR3 nucleotides read TGCAGTGCTAGAGATTGGCTGAAAGAGAACAATAATTCACCCCTCCACTTT. Its protein product is CSARDWLKENNNSPLHF.

Note on this clonotype: This may come from a read error, since a much larger clone is one base off. This is likely a read error, given that the CDR3 carries no conserved phenylalanine or tryptophan at its end. V usage is TRBV7-6 and J usage is TRBJ1-6, with TRBD1 as a possible D gene (5 bases). CDR3 length: 16 residues. The germline CDR1 and CDR2 sequences are SGHVS and FNYEAQ. V was pared by 4 bases and J by 9 bases, with 19 bases between. The CDR3: CASSSGGSPAVSPLHL. DNA of the CDR3: TGTGCCAGCAGCTCCGGGGGGAGTCCGGCGGTTTCACCCCTCCACCTT.

This clonotype was recorded a few times. The chain has TRBV30 and TRBJ2-1; D is possibly TRBD1 or TRBD2 (5 bases each). This CDR3 comprises 14 residues. Looked up from germline, CDR1 is GTSNPN and CDR2 is SVGIG (reference sequence). Trimming removed 4 bases at V and 3 bases at J, with 13 bases between. Written as DNA, the CDR3 is TGTGCCTGGAAGAGAGGGGCCCTCTACAATGAGCAGTTCTTC. This codes for CAWKRGALYNEQFF.

The chain has TRBV6-2 or TRBV6-3 and TRBJ2-3; 9 bases align to TRBD2. Unmatched junction bases numbered 9, after V lost 1 base and J lost 7 bases. This CDR3 contains 16 residues. Germline V lookup: CDR1 MNHEY, CDR2 SVGEGT. CDR3 amino acids: CASSYLESSGRHTQYF. The DNA for the CDR3 is TGTGCCAGCAGTTACTTGGAGAGTAGCGGGAGACATACGCAGTATTTT.

This clonotype was detected only a few times. The rearrangement joins TRBV20-1 to TRBJ1-4, with unresolved D. V lost 5 bases, J lost 7 bases, and 11 bases lay in between. The CDR3 sequence is 12 residues long. Per the germline V gene, CDR1 is DFQATT and CDR2 is SNEGSKA (reference sequence). The CDR3 spells CSALGRVEKLFF. The DNA of the CDR3 is TGCAGTGCTCTGGGTCGGGTTGAAAAACTGTTTTTT.

This clonotype turned up a few times. The chain carries TRBV27 and TRBJ2-7, with D possibly matching TRBD2 (5 bases). Germline values: CDR1 MNHEY, CDR2 SMNVEV (reference sequence). The CDR3 is made up of 15 amino acids. The ends were cut back, 5 bases at V and 6 bases at J, with 20 bases in the middle. CDR3 protein: CASSPYQSGTPEQYF. DNA of the CDR3: TGTGCCAGCAGTCCATATCAGAGCGGTACCCCCGAGCAGTACTTC.

Many counts were recorded for this clonotype. The CDR3 region is CASSTSTEAFF. The CDR3, as DNA: TGTGCCAGCAGCACCTCCACTGAAGCTTTCTTT. This sequence joins TRBV7-9 and TRBJ1-1, with D hard to call. Germline CDR1 and CDR2: SEHNR and FQNEAQ (reference sequence). The germline V and J ends were trimmed by 5 bases and 4 bases, with 5 bases remaining between them. The CDR3 is made up of 11 amino acids.

This rearrangement joins TRBV29-1 to TRBJ2-1; 8 bases agree with TRBD2. The CDR3 length is 14 residues. With 7 bases clipped from V and 0 bases from J, the junction kept 5 bases outside the gene matches. Germline lookup yields CDR1 SQVTM and CDR2 ANQGSEA. CDR3 in amino acids: CSAIAGSSYNEQFF. The CDR3 region has the DNA TGCAGCGCCATAGCGGGAAGCTCCTACAATGAGCAGTTCTTC.

There are a few counts of this clonotype. V and J are TRBV28 and TRBJ1-5; 8 positions agree with TRBD1. Looked up from germline, CDR1 is MDHEN and CDR2 is SYDVKM. This CDR3 contains 14 residues. After removal of 6 bases from V and 7 bases from J, the junction contained 8 bases not matched to a gene. This CDR3 is CASSIGQGGQPQHF. CDR3 nucleotide sequence: TGTGCCAGCAGCATCGGACAGGGAGGACAGCCCCAGCATTTT. Full variable domain (outside the CDR3, taken from reference TRBV28 and TRBJ1-5): DVKVTQSSRYLVKRTGEKVFLECVQDMDHENMFWYRQDPGLGLRLIYFSYDVKMKEKGDIPEGYSVSREKKERFSLILESASTNQTSMYLCASSIGQGGQPQHFGDGTRLSIL.

At least ten counts were recorded for this clonotype. The chain uses TRBV27 and TRBJ2-3; the D call may be TRBD1 or TRBD2 (6 bases each). Trimming removed 4 bases from V and 0 bases from J, with 8 bases in between. Germline CDR1 is MNHEY and CDR2 is SMNVEV (reference sequence). The CDR3 has 14 residues. The CDR3 region has the DNA TGTGCCAGCAGTTGGGGGGCTAGCACAGATACGCAGTATTTT. This codes for CASSWGASTDTQYF.

This clonotype came up many times. V and J are TRBV2 and TRBJ2-1; D uncertain. Germline V gene data show CDR1 as SNHLY and CDR2 as FYNNEI. V was trimmed by 9 bases and J by 5 bases, leaving 11 bases between them. This CDR3 is built from 12 residues. Written as DNA, the CDR3 is TGTGCCAGAAGAGGCGCAGACAATGAGCAGTTCTTC. It specifies CARRGADNEQFF.

This clonotype was counted between two and nine times. One end of the junction varies from germline; a read error may be responsible. The rearrangement links TRBV5-5 to TRBJ2-7; D might be TRBD2 (5 bases). CDR1 is SGHKS, CDR2 YYEKEE, per germline (reference sequence). The CDR3 covers 19 residues. In DNA form, the CDR3 reads TGTGCCAGCAGCTTGTCTCCGTGGCCACAGCTTGCTAGCTCCTACGGGCAGTACTTC. Its translation is CASSLSPWPQLASSYGQYF.

The gene calls are TRBV7-9 and TRBJ2-5, with D perhaps given as TRBD1 or TRBD2 (5 bases each). Germline V gives CDR1 SEHNR, CDR2 FQNEAQ (reference sequence). Trimming removed 3 bases from V and 3 bases from J, with 11 bases in between. The CDR3 totals 14 residues. CDR3 DNA: TGTGCCAGCAGCTTCGGGGCAGGAGAAGAGACCCAGTACTTC. This gives the protein CASSFGAGEETQYF. Looking up the rest from reference TRBV7-9 and TRBJ2-5 gives the full variable domain: DTGVSQNPRHKITKRGQNVTFRCDPISEHNRLYWYRQTLGQGPEFLTYFQNEAQLEKSRLLSDRFSAERPKGSFSTLEIQRTEQGDSAMYLCASSFGAGEETQYFGPGTRLLVL.

This clonotype was recorded at least ten times. V usage is TRBV7-2 and J usage is TRBJ1-1, with D unresolved. The CDR3 consists of 14 residues. From germline, CDR1 is SGHTA and CDR2 FQGNSA. Trimming stripped 2 bases from V and 0 bases from J, with 7 bases between. CDR3 residues: CASSLLHMNTEAFF. The CDR3 nucleotides are TGTGCCAGCAGCTTATTACACATGAACACTGAAGCTTTCTTT.

This clonotype was found a few times. The chain has TRBV7-2 and TRBJ2-3, with TRBD2 matching 8 bases. The CDR3 is made up of 16 amino acids. CDR1 and CDR2 from the germline V gene are SGHTA and FQGNSA. The trim removed 1 base at V and 7 bases at J, leaving 10 bases unmatched. CDR3 nucleotide sequence: TGTGCCAGCAGCTTAGTGCCCGGGGGGGGTTGGAATACGCAGTATTTT. It specifies CASSLVPGGGWNTQYF. Looking up the rest from reference TRBV7-2 and TRBJ2-3 gives the full variable domain: GAGVSQSPSNKVTEKGKDVELRCDPISGHTALYWYRQSLGQGLEFLIYFQGNSAPDKSGLPSDRFSAERTGGSVSTLTIQRTQQEDSAVYLCASSLVPGGGWNTQYFGPGTRLTVL.

About this clonotype itself: A read error is possible here, since a much larger clone lies one base away. This rearrangement joins TRBV28 to TRBJ2-5; perhaps TRBD1 as D (6 bases). The length of the CDR3 is 14 residues. CDR1 and CDR2 (germline): MDHEN, SYDVKM. V was pared by 2 bases and J by 3 bases, with 10 bases between. The CDR3 protein is CASSLGGRKETQYF. The CDR3 nucleotides are TGTGCCAGCAGTTTAGGGGGCAGAAAAGAGACCCAGTACTTC.